The next 32 T cell receptor beta chains were all read from a single sample in a study of radiotherapy plus CTLA-4 blockade in lung cancer. Sequencing used immunoSEQ multiplex PCR; TCRdb keeps in-frame clones, though not all of them. The sample includes 70,000 to 95,000 clones, approximately 83% of them seen just once. The specimen was peripheral blood, collected from a patient treated with radiotherapy plus ipilimumab. Source of these receptors: a human donor with non-small cell lung cancer that progressed on radiotherapy plus ipilimumab.

This chain uses TRBV19 with TRBJ2-5, with D hard to call. The CDR3 has 12 residues. In germline, CDR1 is LNHDA, CDR2 SQIVND (reference sequence). V was cut by 7 bases and J by 2 bases, with 8 bases left in between. CDR3: CASIGSQETQYF. CDR3 bases: TGTGCCAGTATAGGATCACAAGAGACCCAGTACTTC. Filled out from reference TRBV19 and TRBJ2-5, the complete variable domain reads DGGITQSPKYLFRKEGQNVTLSCEQNLNHDAMYWYRQDPGQGLRLIYYSQIVNDFQKGDIAEGYSVSREKKESFPLTVTSAQKNPTAFYLCASIGSQETQYFGPGTRLLVL.

The chain employs TRBV11-3 and TRBJ1-5; D uncertain. Trimming shortened V by 3 bases and J by 4 bases, and 7 bases separated the two germline ends. Germline values: CDR1 SGHNT, CDR2 YENEEA. The CDR3 spans 13 residues. Here the CDR3 reads CASSFDGNQPQHF. CDR3 bases: TGTGCCAGCAGCTTCGACGGAAATCAGCCCCAGCATTTT.

The chain combines TRBV7-9 with TRBJ1-1; no firm D call. The V gene's germline CDR1 is SEHNR and CDR2 FQNEAQ (reference sequence). The CDR3 runs 18 residues. V lost 7 bases and J 0 bases, leaving 24 bases between the germline ends. The DNA for the CDR3 is TGTGCCAGCACCATCCTGATAGATACTCAACGAGTGAACACTGAAGCTTTCTTT. Its translation: CASTILIDTQRVNTEAFF. The full variable domain, rest sourced from reference TRBV7-9 and TRBJ1-1, is DTGVSQNPRHKITKRGQNVTFRCDPISEHNRLYWYRQTLGQGPEFLTYFQNEAQLEKSRLLSDRFSAERPKGSFSTLEIQRTEQGDSAMYLCASTILIDTQRVNTEAFFGQGTRLTVV.

The chain recombines TRBV9 with TRBJ1-2; no firm D call. Germline CDR1 reads SGDLS; CDR2 reads YYNGEE. The CDR3 is 12 residues long. V was pared by 4 bases and J by 5 bases, with 9 bases between. CDR3 loop: CASSPGDYGYTF. DNA for the CDR3: TGTGCCAGCAGCCCCGGGGATTATGGCTACACCTTC.

The table lists this clone with a few counts. The chain links TRBV9 to TRBJ2-7, with 7 bases fitting TRBD2. The CDR3 is 14 residues long. Losses at the gene ends were 4 bases for V and 3 bases for J; bases not matched to a gene: 7. The germline V gene encodes CDR1 SGDLS and CDR2 YYNGEE. CDR3 in amino acids: CASSPAAGVYEQYF. For the CDR3, the DNA is TGTGCCAGCAGCCCCGCCGCGGGGGTCTACGAGCAGTACTTC.

V gene TRBV5-6 combines with J gene TRBJ2-7; 8 bases are shared with TRBD2. The CDR3 runs 18 residues. Germline CDR1 SGHDT, CDR2 YYEEEE. J lost 1 base, V lost 0 bases, and 12 bases had no gene match. CDR3 nucleotide sequence: TGTGCCAGCAGCTTGGAGTACGCGGGAGGACCCCTGTCCTACGAGCAGTACTTC. Translated: CASSLEYAGGPLSYEQYF. Combining the CDR3 with reference TRBV5-6 and TRBJ2-7 gives the whole variable domain DAGVTQSPTHLIKTRGQQVTLRCSPKSGHDTVSWYQQALGQGPQFIFQYYEEEERQRGNFPDRFSGHQFPNYSSELNVNALLLGDSALYLCASSLEYAGGPLSYEQYFGPGTRLTVT.

CDR3 sequence: CASSQEIGGYNEQFF. Written as DNA, the CDR3 is TGCGCCAGCAGCCAAGAGATAGGAGGGTACAATGAGCAGTTCTTC. This chain connects TRBV4-3 to TRBJ2-1; a weak D match, TRBD2 (6 bases). This CDR3 region has 15 residues. Germline V gene sequence: CDR1 LGHNA, CDR2 YSLEER. Trimming cost V 0 bases and J 4 bases, with 10 bases left between them.

V gene TRBV7-2 combines with J gene TRBJ2-5, with D possibly being TRBD1 (5 bases). The CDR3 totals 14 residues. V lost 2 bases to trimming and J lost 5 bases, with 12 bases between them. Germline assignment: CDR1 SGHTA and CDR2 FQGNSA. For the CDR3, the DNA is TGTGCCAGCAGCTTAAATCCCAACAGGGAGACCCAGTACTTC. This codes for CASSLNPNRETQYF.

V is TRBV21-1 and J is TRBJ2-3; the listed D gene, TRBD1, was not tested against the DNA. TRBV21-1 is annotated as a pseudogene. The CDR3 is made up of 16 amino acids. CDR3: CASSRRTGAVGDTQYF. DNA for the CDR3: TGTGCCAGCAGCCGACGGACAGGGGCGGTTGGAGATACGCAGTATTTT.

V is TRBV12-5 and J is TRBJ2-7, with D unresolved. The germline V gene has CDR1 LGHNT and CDR2 FRNRAP. V lost 1 base to trimming and J lost 2 bases, with 6 bases between them. The CDR3 consists of 13 residues. CDR3 in DNA: TGTGCTAGTGGTTTGGGCCCCCCCTACGAGCAGTACTTC. Protein sequence: CASGLGPPYEQYF.

The V gene is TRBV2, the J gene TRBJ1-5; D unresolved. V was cut by 5 bases and J by 0 bases, with 11 bases left in between. This CDR3 region has 15 residues. From germline, CDR1 is SNHLY and CDR2 FYNNEI. Here the CDR3 DNA reads TGTGCCAGCAGTTCCCGAGGGTTTAGCAATCAGCCCCAGCATTTT. It encodes CASSSRGFSNQPQHF.

The V and J genes are TRBV10-3 and TRBJ2-2, with D possibly being TRBD1 or TRBD2 (5 bases each). The germline V and J ends were trimmed by 0 bases and 5 bases, with 13 bases remaining between them. Germline assignment: CDR1 ENHRY and CDR2 SYGVKD. CDR3 size: 16 residues. The CDR3 loop reads CAISESGRGGTGELFF. CDR3 DNA: TGTGCCATCAGTGAGTCAGGAAGGGGCGGGACCGGGGAGCTGTTTTTT.

This chain connects TRBV6-6 to TRBJ1-5; possibly TRBD1 for D (5 bases). CDR1 is MNHNY and CDR2 is SVGAGI in the germline V gene (reference sequence). Trimming cost V 2 bases and J 5 bases, with 13 bases left between them. This CDR3 is built from 15 residues. The CDR3 region has the DNA TGTGCCAGCAGTTACCTTCAAGGGACGGATCAGCCCCAGCATTTT. It codes for CASSYLQGTDQPQHF.

V is TRBV7-9 and J is TRBJ2-7; TRBD1 is a possible D gene (6 bases). The CDR3 length is 15 residues. Looked up from germline, CDR1 is SEHNR and CDR2 is FQNEAQ (reference sequence). V was trimmed by 5 bases and J by 4 bases, leaving 18 bases between them. The DNA of the CDR3 is TGTGCCAGCAGCCAAAGTCCGGACAGACTATACGAGCAGTACTTC. It encodes CASSQSPDRLYEQYF.

The chain uses TRBV6-4 and TRBJ1-1, with 12 bases that match TRBD1. The CDR3 is 19 amino acids. CDR1 is MRHNA and CDR2 is SNTAGT in the germline V gene. V dropped 1 base and J dropped 3; count of bases not matched to a gene: 12. The CDR3 DNA sequence: TGTGCCAGCAGTGACTATCCCGGGACAGGGGGCGCCCCTGACACTGAAGCTTTCTTT. This codes for CASSDYPGTGGAPDTEAFF.

This chain joins TRBV6-6 and TRBJ2-7; 13 bases are shared with TRBD2. Trimming at V came to 8 bases and at J to 3 bases, leaving 4 bases not matched to a gene. The CDR3 runs to 14 residues. Germline V gene lookup returns CDR1 MNHNY and CDR2 SVGAGI (reference sequence). CDR3 loop: CASSRTSGSYEQYF. The CDR3 nucleotides read TGTGCCAGCTCAAGGACTAGCGGGAGCTACGAGCAGTACTTC.

The J gene is TRBJ1-4, the V gene TRBV7-9; TRBD1 matches 7 bases. This CDR3 spans 13 amino acids. The trim removed 5 bases at V and 8 bases at J, leaving 5 bases unmatched. Germline loops: CDR1 SEHNR, CDR2 FQNEAQ (reference sequence). The CDR3 region is CASSEGAGEKLFF. The CDR3 DNA sequence: TGTGCCAGCAGCGAGGGGGCCGGGGAAAAACTGTTTTTT.

This clone has more than one count but fewer than ten. The rearrangement links TRBV9 to TRBJ2-5, with 7 positions matching TRBD1. This CDR3 spans 16 amino acids. Trimming took 0 bases from V and 4 from J; bases not matched to a gene: 9. Germline V gives CDR1 SGDLS, CDR2 YYNGEE. The DNA for the CDR3 is TGTGCCAGCAGCGTAGGGGGACAGTTGCGGGTAGAGACCCAGTACTTC. This sequence encodes CASSVGGQLRVETQYF.

CDR3 sequence (DNA): TGTGCCAGCAGCCTTCTAGAGACCCGGGACAACGAGCAGTACTTC. The encoded protein is CASSLLETRDNEQYF. V gene TRBV13 combines with J gene TRBJ2-7, with D perhaps matching TRBD1 (6 bases). The germline V and J ends were trimmed by 5 bases and 5 bases, with 19 bases remaining between them. CDR1 and CDR2 (germline): PRHDT, FYEKMQ (reference sequence). This CDR3 spans 15 amino acids.

The chain carries TRBV13 and TRBJ1-2; D is unclear. Per the germline V gene, CDR1 is PRHDT and CDR2 is FYEKMQ (reference sequence). The length of the CDR3 is 13 residues. V gave up 2 bases and J gave up 8 bases, with 12 bases separating them. DNA of the CDR3: TGTGCCAGCAGCTTATCCCGGGCAGCGGGCTACACCTTC. This encodes CASSLSRAAGYTF.

In its sample, this clone was seen a few times. The chain couples TRBV18 to TRBJ2-7; TRBD2 aligns across 7 bases. V was pared by 5 bases and J by 6 bases, with 7 bases of the junction left unmatched. The V gene's germline CDR1 is KGHSH and CDR2 LQKENI. The CDR3 loop spans 13 amino acids. The chain's CDR3 is CASSERGPLEQYF. The CDR3 DNA follows: TGTGCCAGCTCAGAGCGGGGCCCTCTCGAGCAGTACTTC.

The chain employs TRBV2 and TRBJ1-5; perhaps TRBD1 as D (5 bases). Germline loops: CDR1 SNHLY, CDR2 FYNNEI. The V end lost 8 bases, the J end lost 4 bases, and 12 bases lay between the germline ends. This CDR3 comprises 13 residues. CDR3 sequence (DNA): TGTGCCAGCCGTCTCGAGGGGAATCAGCCCCAGCATTTT. As protein: CASRLEGNQPQHF.

V usage is TRBV5-1 and J usage is TRBJ2-5, with a possible D match to TRBD1 (7 bases). Trimming took 2 bases from V and 0 from J, leaving 11 bases between them. Germline CDR1 is SGHRS and CDR2 is YFSETQ. The CDR3 extends over 15 amino acids. Here the CDR3 DNA reads TGCGCCAGCAGCTTCAGGGGGGCTAACCAAGAGACCCAGTACTTC. Protein: CASSFRGANQETQYF.

This clone has a single count. The chain combines TRBV25-1 with TRBJ1-4; D is perhaps TRBD1 (5 bases). Germline CDR1 is MGHDK and CDR2 is SYGVNS. Trimming stripped 6 bases from V and 6 bases from J, with 11 bases between. This CDR3 is 13 amino acids long. CDR3 residues: CASRRQGDEKLFF. The CDR3, as DNA: TGTGCCAGCAGGAGGCAGGGAGATGAAAAACTGTTTTTT.

The table lists this clone with a count of one. The genes are TRBV19 and TRBJ2-6; D unresolved. The CDR3 has 15 residues. CDR1 is LNHDA and CDR2 is SQIVND in the germline V gene (reference sequence). Trimming took off 7 bases at V and 0 bases at J, with 10 bases between the two ends. CDR3 bases: TGTGCCAGTAAGAACCCCAGCTCTGGGGCCAACGTCCTGACTTTC. It codes for CASKNPSSGANVLTF.

A word on this clone: A junction end diverges from the germline sequence, so it may reflect a read error. The V gene is TRBV7-2, the J gene TRBJ2-3, with unresolved D. Germline CDR1 and CDR2: SGHTA and FQGNSA. This CDR3 comprises 11 residues. The CDR3 region is CASSPARLQTF. The CDR3 coding sequence is TGTGCCAGCAGCCCAGCGCGCCTACAAACCTTT. Based on the CDR3 plus reference TRBV7-2 and TRBJ2-3, the full variable domain is GAGVSQSPSNKVTEKGKDVELRCDPISGHTALYWYRQSLGQGLEFLIYFQGNSAPDKSGLPSDRFSAERTGGSVSTLTIQRTQQEDSAVYLCASSPARLQTFGPGTRLTVL.

There are a few counts of this clone. Mismatch with germline at one junction end may stem from a read error. This chain links TRBV15 with TRBJ1-2, with D unresolved. Germline V lookup: CDR1 LNHNV, CDR2 YYDKDF (reference sequence). The CDR3 length is 10 residues. The CDR3 loop is CATSHRRTDF. CDR3 bases: TGTGCCACCAGTCACCGGCGGACTGACTTC.

The V call is TRBV11-1, the J call TRBJ2-7; TRBD1 aligns across 10 bases. With V trimmed by 5 bases and J by 3 bases, 1 base remained unmatched. The CDR3 contains 13 residues. Per germline, CDR1 SGHAT and CDR2 FQDESV (reference sequence). CDR3 bases: TGTGCCAGCAGCCGGGACAGGGGCTACGAGCAGTACTTC. It codes for CASSRDRGYEQYF.

The chain carries TRBV9 and TRBJ2-5; no reliable D call. This CDR3 contains 14 residues. Germline-derived CDR1 and CDR2 are SGDLS and YYNGEE. V was cut by 0 bases and J by 4 bases, with 10 bases left in between. The CDR3 region has the DNA TGTGCCAGCAGCGTAGACGGCCCGGGAGAGACCCAGTACTTC. It yields the protein CASSVDGPGETQYF.

The chain uses TRBV7-2 and TRBJ2-3, with 7 nucleotides matching TRBD2. V trimming: 5 bases; J trimming: 2 bases; junction bases outside the gene matches: 7. Germline V gene data show CDR1 as SGHTA and CDR2 as FQGNSA. The CDR3 runs to 15 residues. The CDR3 DNA sequence: TGTGCCAGCAGCCCCAGCGGGGCGTCCACAGATACGCAGTATTTT. Protein sequence: CASSPSGASTDTQYF.

The chain couples TRBV9 to TRBJ2-2; TRBD2 aligns across 11 bases. From germline, CDR1 is SGDLS and CDR2 YYNGEE. J was trimmed by 4 bases and V by 5 bases; bases with no gene match: 7. This CDR3 region has 16 residues. The CDR3 DNA follows: TGTGCCAGCAGTATAGCGGGAGGGCCTAGCACCGGGGAGCTGTTTTTT. It specifies CASSIAGGPSTGELFF.

This clone occurred once. The rearrangement uses TRBV7-2 and TRBJ2-7, with TRBD1 identical over 10 bases. The CDR3 consists of 15 residues. Germline CDR1 reads SGHTA; CDR2 reads FQGNSA. With V trimmed by 2 bases and J by 2 bases, 3 bases remained unmatched. CDR3 protein: CASSLRDRGPYEQYF. The CDR3 bases are TGTGCCAGCAGCTTAAGGGACAGGGGCCCCTACGAGCAGTACTTC.